This T cell receptor beta chain was sequenced in a study of shared clonotypes between healthy human individuals. Points from the study as a whole: Researchers sampled blood only, noting tissue repertoires likely differ. Among a handful of donors, 4.5% to 5.5% of naive CD4 clonotypes were found in common.

Memory CD4+ cells were the fraction left after CD45RA+ naive selection. Germline trimming cut 2 bases from V and 6 bases from J; bases unmatched to any gene: 2. Germline CDR1 is LNHDA and CDR2 is SQIVND (reference sequence). CDR3 length: 14 residues. Deep was the level at which the assay was run. Some clones are missing from TCRdb's copy, which holds only in-frame ones; the method was immunoSEQ multiplex PCR. The sample records approximately 2,000,000 clones, about nine tenths being singletons. Worth noting for this clone: Its matching antigen is unknown.

The sample consisted of naive CD4+ T cells from PBMCs. Specified subset: CD45RA+ positively selected. This TCR was sampled from a man aged 18 to 30 in good health. Some clones in this sample may be carry-over from other donors' samples. The V and J genes are TRBV19 and TRBJ2-3, with 10 bases that match TRBD1. As DNA, the CDR3 is TGTGCCAGTAGTATATCGGACAGGGGGGATACGCAGTATTTT. Translating gives CASSISDRGDTQYF.